What follows is one T cell receptor (beta chain) and its context. Its antigen is as yet unknown. Use of 60 Vbeta and 13 Jbeta primers characterized the PCR. The table came from immunoSEQ multiplex PCR; TCRdb's copy has only in-frame clones and leaves some out. The data show around 94,000 clones, over 75% seen once. This specimen belongs to a study of cytomegalovirus exposure and HLA in healthy donors. Study-level points and caveats: TCR beta sequences reportedly predicted the HLA-A and HLA-B alleles of most subjects accurately. In an earlier analysis, productive rearrangement rates for most beta V segments clustered near 90% or 30%.

Sequencing input: PBMCs. The receptor was derived from a male donor in good health and CMV-seropositive.

The CDR3 region has the DNA TGTGCCAGCAGTCTAGGTTATCTGGGTGGCTACACCTTC. Protein product: CASSLGYLGGYTF. This chain connects TRBV28 to TRBJ1-2, with D hard to call. The germline V gene has CDR1 MDHEN and CDR2 SYDVKM. The CDR3 contains 13 residues. Deletions cut 5 bases from V and 7 bases from J, with 14 bases between.